One T cell receptor beta chain is described in this entry. Its matching antigen is unknown. This specimen comes from a study of PD-1 blockade in mismatch repair-deficient tumors. Study background: Patients had eleven to twelve mismatch repair-deficient cancer types, all previously treated and progressing. Study results and caveats: Rapid post-treatment expansion, then contraction, generally preceding radiologic response, marked tumor-resident clones.

Germline V CDR1 and CDR2: SGHTA, FQGNSA. The CDR3 runs 14 residues. Losses at the gene ends were 7 bases for V and 9 bases for J; bases not matched to a gene: 12. Mismatch repair deficiency was confirmed in all patients, by PCR or immunohistochemistry. Method: immunoSEQ multiplex PCR; TCRdb's copy keeps in-frame clones and lacks some. The repertoire has 30,000 to 45,000 clones, approximately 83% of them found once; the top ten carry 0.9% to 1.2%. The source was PBMCs, collected roughly 40 weeks after starting pembrolizumab. This sequence was found in an adult with mismatch repair-deficient cancer. V gene TRBV7-2 combines with J gene TRBJ2-1, with 7 bases aligning to TRBD2. CDR3 DNA: TGTGCCAGCACCTGGGTCACGGGAGGACCTGAGCAGTTCTTC. Translated: CASTWVTGGPEQFF. The full variable domain, completed using reference TRBV7-2 and TRBJ2-1, is GAGVSQSPSNKVTEKGKDVELRCDPISGHTALYWYRQSLGQGLEFLIYFQGNSAPDKSGLPSDRFSAERTGGSVSTLTIQRTQQEDSAVYLCASTWVTGGPEQFFGPGTRLTVL.